The rows below give T cell receptor beta chains drawn from one sample of a study of response to subunit inactivated influenza vaccine. TCRdb re-derived calls from the RT-PCR reads in MiXCR, one entry per CDR3 protein. The sample contains 450,000 to 550,000 distinct CDR3 sequences, about 25% of which appear only once. This specimen was CD4+ T cells sorted from PBMCs, taken approximately 5 days after vaccination. These receptors all come from a man over 45 who received an inactivated influenza vaccine. The CDR3 runs from the conserved cysteine through the conserved F or W. Clone sizes are given selectively: once, few, many, or a class where the clone is expanded.

. | TRBJ2-1 | TRBV28 | 14 | CASSPPWTSEKQFF
few | TRBJ2-1 | TRBV10-3 | 16 | CAISQGTGWGDNEQFF
. | TRBJ1-2 | TRBV7-9 | 12 | CASSLGYYGYTF
. | TRBJ2-3 | TRBV10-1 | 15 | CASSESGTTSDTQYF
few | TRBJ2-3 | TRBV5-4 | 16 | CASSSVAGGKTDTQYF
. | TRBJ2-5 | TRBV24-1 | 12 | CATSDNLETQYF
few | TRBJ1-6 | TRBV18 | 17 | CASSPPQGASYNSPLHF
. | TRBJ2-5 | TRBV29-1 | 15 | CSVGGTEQARETQYF
. | TRBJ1-5 | TRBV12-3/TRBV12-4 | 17 | CASSAGTGKPSNQPQHF
. | TRBJ2-2 | TRBV10-3 | 13 | CAITGTGTGELFF
. | TRBJ2-3 | TRBV7-6 | 16 | CASSSQGWYDTDTQYF
few | TRBJ2-7 | TRBV20-1 | 14 | CSARDTGQGVEQYF
few | TRBJ2-7 | TRBV7-9 | 14 | CASSQTPFQYEQYF
. | TRBJ1-1 | TRBV3-1 | 12 | CASSLTEKDRFF
. | TRBJ2-5 | TRBV20-1 | 14 | CSAYQGQTQETQYF
once | TRBJ1-1 | TRBV12-3/TRBV12-4 | 13 | CASSFERRAEAFF
. | TRBJ2-7 | TRBV7-9 | 12 | CASANEGYEQYF
. | TRBJ2-1 | TRBV12-3/TRBV12-4 | 14 | CASTESRAGNEQFF
many | TRBJ2-5 | TRBV5-1 | 12 | CASRQGEETQYF
few | TRBJ2-2 | TRBV7-8 | 14 | CASRRDTNTGELFF
. | TRBJ1-2 | TRBV20-1 | 12 | CSVSSGSNWCTF
. | TRBJ2-5 | TRBV11-2 | 14 | CASSLGLTSETQYF
. | TRBJ2-3 | TRBV29-1 | 14 | CSVGQGPSTDTQYF
. | TRBJ2-2 | TRBV20-1 | 13 | CSAVQGTAGELFF
few | TRBJ2-1 | TRBV20-1 | 13 | CSAPLAGGRSQFF
. | TRBJ2-7 | TRBV27 | 13 | CASKDSLSYEQYF
few | TRBJ1-4 | TRBV12-3/TRBV12-4 | 18 | CASTARPGQMVTNEKLFF
. | TRBJ2-5 | TRBV7-2 | 14 | CASSSQGRWETQYF
. | TRBJ2-1 | TRBV12-3/TRBV12-4 | 15 | CASSLESGTTNEQFF
. | TRBJ2-7 | TRBV28 | 14 | CASRRSGSLYEQYF
many | TRBJ2-2 | TRBV10-3 | 17 | CAISEGGGILGTGELFF
. | TRBJ2-1 | TRBV28 | 16 | CASSLRTEGAYNEQFF
. | TRBJ2-1 | TRBV20-1 | 15 | CSAELAGGPFNEQFF
few | TRBJ1-5 | TRBV28 | 13 | CAGRKGGNQPQHF
. | TRBJ1-2 | TRBV20-1 | 9 | CSAEEGYTF
many | TRBJ2-7 | TRBV7-2 | 14 | CASSLDRGVYEQYF
few | TRBJ1-1 | TRBV5-6 | 14 | CASGRGFVNTEAFF
. | TRBJ2-5 | TRBV7-9 | 14 | CASSLGVVVETQYF
. | TRBJ2-7 | TRBV7-2 | 17 | CASSYPFGGANSYEQYF
. | TRBJ1-2 | TRBV10-3 | 12 | CAISGTAYGYTF
. | TRBJ2-1 | TRBV12-3/TRBV12-4 | 15 | CASSRLTGVYNEQFF
few | TRBJ1-1 | TRBV7-2 | 13 | CASSVRAGQLTFF
. | TRBJ2-3 | TRBV24-1 | 14 | CATSGVTSTDTQYF
few | TRBJ2-1 | TRBV12-3/TRBV12-4 | 15 | CASSPQLAGAYEQFF
. | TRBJ2-7 | TRBV20-1 | 15 | CSLRQESRISYEQYF
few | TRBJ1-2 | TRBV29-1 | 13 | CSVEGTGGGGYTF
few | TRBJ2-6 | TRBV12-3/TRBV12-4 | 14 | CASSLSGTGDVLTF
few | TRBJ2-2 | TRBV4-3 | 15 | CASSQRRFSTGELFF
. | TRBJ2-1 | TRBV15 | 12 | CATSRDSNEQFF
. | TRBJ2-7 | TRBV29-1 | 14 | CSIESRDASYEQYF
few | TRBJ1-1 | TRBV7-2 | 15 | CASSLAQGARGEAFF
. | TRBJ1-2 | TRBV6-4 | 13 | CASSDSARRGYTF
few | TRBJ2-7 | TRBV20-1 | 16 | CSARDTSGIPSLEQYF
. | TRBJ2-1 | TRBV12-3/TRBV12-4 | 15 | CASIDDSPTYNEQFF